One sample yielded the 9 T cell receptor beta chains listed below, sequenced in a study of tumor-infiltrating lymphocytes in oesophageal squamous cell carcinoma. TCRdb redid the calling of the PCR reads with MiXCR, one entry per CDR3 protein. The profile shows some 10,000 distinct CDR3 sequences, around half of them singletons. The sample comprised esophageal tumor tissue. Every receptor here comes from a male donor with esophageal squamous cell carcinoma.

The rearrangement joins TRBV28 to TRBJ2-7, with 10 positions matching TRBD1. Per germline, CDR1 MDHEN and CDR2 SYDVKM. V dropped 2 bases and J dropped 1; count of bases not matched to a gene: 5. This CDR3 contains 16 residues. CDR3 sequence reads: CASSLPGTGDSYEQYF. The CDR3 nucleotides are TGTGCCAGCAGTTTACCCGGGACAGGGGATTCCTACGAGCAGTACTTC.

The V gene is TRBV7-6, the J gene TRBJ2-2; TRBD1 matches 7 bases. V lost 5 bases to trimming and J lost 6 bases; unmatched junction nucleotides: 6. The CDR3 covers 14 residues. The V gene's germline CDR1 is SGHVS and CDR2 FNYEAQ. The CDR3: CASSGTAGPGELFF. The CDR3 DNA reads TGTGCCAGCAGCGGGACAGCAGGGCCCGGGGAGCTGTTTTTT.

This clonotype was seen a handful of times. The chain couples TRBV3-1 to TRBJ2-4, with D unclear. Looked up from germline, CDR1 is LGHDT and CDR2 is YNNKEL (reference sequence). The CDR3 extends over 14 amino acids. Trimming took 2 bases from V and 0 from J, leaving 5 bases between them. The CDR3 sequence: CASSQTRAKNIQYF. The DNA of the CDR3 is TGTGCCAGCAGCCAAACAAGAGCCAAAAACATTCAGTACTTC. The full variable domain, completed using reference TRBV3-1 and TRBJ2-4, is DTAVSQTPKYLVTQMGNDKSIKCEQNLGHDTMYWYKQDSKKFLKIMFSYNNKELIINETVPNRFSPKSPDKAHLNLHINSLELGDSAVYFCASSQTRAKNIQYFGAGTRLSVL.

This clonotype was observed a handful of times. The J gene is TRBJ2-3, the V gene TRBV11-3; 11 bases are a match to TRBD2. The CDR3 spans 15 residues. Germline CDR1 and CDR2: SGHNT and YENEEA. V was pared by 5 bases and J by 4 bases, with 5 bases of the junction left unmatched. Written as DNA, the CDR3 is TGTGCCAGCAGCCCGGGACTAGCGGATTCAGATACGCAGTATTTT. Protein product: CASSPGLADSDTQYF.

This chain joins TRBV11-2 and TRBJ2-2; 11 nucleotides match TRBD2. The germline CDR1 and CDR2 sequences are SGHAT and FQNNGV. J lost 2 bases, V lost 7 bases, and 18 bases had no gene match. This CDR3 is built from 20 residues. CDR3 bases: TGTGCCAGCACCACCCCCGGGGGCGGCCTAGCGGGAGGAAACACCGGGGAGCTGTTTTTT. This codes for CASTTPGGGLAGGNTGELFF.

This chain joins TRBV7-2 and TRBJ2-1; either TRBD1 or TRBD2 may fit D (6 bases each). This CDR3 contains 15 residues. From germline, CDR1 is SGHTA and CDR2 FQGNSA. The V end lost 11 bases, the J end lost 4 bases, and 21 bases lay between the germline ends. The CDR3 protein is CASGGGGAYYNEQFF. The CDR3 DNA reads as TGTGCCTCCGGGGGCGGAGGGGCGTATTACAATGAGCAGTTCTTC.

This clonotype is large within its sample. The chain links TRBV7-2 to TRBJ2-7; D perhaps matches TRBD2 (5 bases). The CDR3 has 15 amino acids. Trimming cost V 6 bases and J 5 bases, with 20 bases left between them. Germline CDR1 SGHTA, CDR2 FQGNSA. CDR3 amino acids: CASSIAYGKFNEQYF. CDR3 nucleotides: TGTGCCAGCAGTATCGCGTACGGGAAGTTTAACGAGCAGTACTTC.

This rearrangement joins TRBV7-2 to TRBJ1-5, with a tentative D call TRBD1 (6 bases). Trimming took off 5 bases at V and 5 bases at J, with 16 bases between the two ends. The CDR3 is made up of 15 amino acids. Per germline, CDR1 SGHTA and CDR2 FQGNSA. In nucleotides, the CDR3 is TGTGCCAGCAGCCTAGGGGGGTCCCGGTATCAGCCCCAGCATTTT. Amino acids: CASSLGGSRYQPQHF.

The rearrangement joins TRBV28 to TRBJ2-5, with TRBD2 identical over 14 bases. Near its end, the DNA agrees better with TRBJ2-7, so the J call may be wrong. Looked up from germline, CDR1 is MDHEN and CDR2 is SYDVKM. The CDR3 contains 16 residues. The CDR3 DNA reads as TGTGCCAGCAGCCCGGGACTAGCGGGAGATCGCTACGAGCAGTACTTC. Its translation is CASSPGLAGDRYEQYF.